This T cell receptor beta chain was obtained from a study of T-cell reconstitution after alpha-beta-depleted transplantation in children. This clonotype came up once. A TCRbeta library incorporating unique molecular identifiers was prepared. TCRdb redid the calling of the PCR reads with MiXCR, one entry per CDR3 protein. The sample has around 500,000 distinct CDR3 sequences, about 12% seen once; the top ten hold roughly 5.4%. This TCR derives from a human donor who donated a stem cell graft to a child with combined immunodeficiency. The specimen was PBMCs from the stem cell graft donor, collected from the stem cell graft.

The CDR3 DNA follows: TGTGCCAGCAGCAGCGGTGGGCTAGCGGAACCCAATGAGCAGTTCTTC. Its translation is CASSSGGLAEPNEQFF. The chain recombines TRBV11-3 with TRBJ2-1; 7 nucleotides align to TRBD2. This CDR3 region has 16 residues. V trimming: 5 bases; J trimming: 6 bases; junction bases outside the gene matches: 13. Germline values: CDR1 SGHNT, CDR2 YENEEA.